A selection of T cell receptor beta chains follows, all from one sample in a study of blood T cell repertoires in COVID-19. Measured with immunoSEQ multiplex PCR; TCRdb has only the in-frame clones, and not every one. The table has under 250,000 clones, about three quarters seen once. Sequenced material: peripheral blood. These receptor sequences come from a woman in her seventies with acute or convalescent COVID-19. Both conserved end residues are trimmed from each CDR3.

v_gene: TRBV19
CDR3aa: ASSNPGTATGELF

v_gene: TRBV7-8
CDR3aa: ASSFAERGLPYEQY

v_gene: TRBV2
CDR3aa: ASSSQRGGTEAF

v_gene: TRBV14
CDR3aa: ASSQVLASGTQY

v_gene: TRBV7-2
CDR3aa: ASSALGLLNEKLF

v_gene: TRBV10-2
CDR3aa: ATGGLAGGLGELF

v_gene: TRBV11-2
CDR3aa: ASSPGLNTIY

v_gene: TRBV6-1
CDR3aa: ASSERSELAKNIQY

v_gene: TRBV7-2
CDR3aa: ASSLSGAIYGETQY

v_gene: TRBV6-6
CDR3aa: ASGPGQGAYEQY

v_gene: TRBV6-2/TRBV6-3
CDR3aa: ASSAGYDTGELF

v_gene: TRBV4-3
CDR3aa: ASSQETGRTDTQY

v_gene: TRBV12-3/TRBV12-4
CDR3aa: ASSLWGREQY

v_gene: TRBV4-1
CDR3aa: ASSPAGGAGETQY

v_gene: TRBV7-2
CDR3aa: ASSSPAARYEQY

v_gene: TRBV10-3
CDR3aa: AISEDLGGLKTQY

v_gene: TRBV15
CDR3aa: ATSRETGVNTEAF

v_gene: TRBV6-1
CDR3aa: ASSEIGQGGRPQH

v_gene: TRBV10-1
CDR3aa: ASRGENTGELF

v_gene: TRBV3-1/TRBV3-2
CDR3aa: ASSQGEGRTGTIY

v_gene: TRBV3-1/TRBV3-2
CDR3aa: ASSLLNYEQY

v_gene: TRBV6-5
CDR3aa: ASTGTGGPDTQY

v_gene: TRBV2
CDR3aa: ASHSNEGSGYT

v_gene: TRBV30
CDR3aa: AWGTGSSTDTQY

v_gene: TRBV7-8
CDR3aa: ASSSVSYTDTQY

v_gene: TRBV11-3
CDR3aa: ASSSGLAGGSDIQY

v_gene: TRBV18
CDR3aa: ASSPREGNTEAF

v_gene: TRBV6-6
CDR3aa: ASSGLAGGQETQY

v_gene: TRBV9
CDR3aa: ASSGTGDEKLF

v_gene: TRBV30
CDR3aa: AWSRGETAGQY

v_gene: TRBV3-1/TRBV3-2
CDR3aa: ASSQGHRGGGYT

v_gene: TRBV20-1
CDR3aa: SATDRVGGYT

v_gene: TRBV10-3
CDR3aa: AISDPLGGRDSPLH

v_gene: TRBV7-2
CDR3aa: ASSIPPREQY

v_gene: TRBV14
CDR3aa: ASSPIAGPSDTQY

v_gene: TRBV25-1
CDR3aa: ASSETGVGEKLF

v_gene: TRBV6-5
CDR3aa: ARQDSNYGYT

v_gene: TRBV2
CDR3aa: ASKGNRGLAGYT

v_gene: TRBV5-1
CDR3aa: ASSLAQNYEQY

v_gene: TRBV9
CDR3aa: ASSPAGAGNEQF

v_gene: TRBV27
CDR3aa: ASSLDRSGKANTGELF

v_gene: TRBV21-1
CDR3aa: ASSKKITWGGMETQY

v_gene: TRBV27
CDR3aa: ASSLTPLTGGEAF

v_gene: TRBV27
CDR3aa: ASSLYFSGGRETQY

v_gene: TRBV6-5
CDR3aa: ASRTGEATGELF

v_gene: TRBV6-2/TRBV6-3
CDR3aa: ASSYDRAFTDTQY

v_gene: TRBV5-1
CDR3aa: ASSSTSGQGPTYT